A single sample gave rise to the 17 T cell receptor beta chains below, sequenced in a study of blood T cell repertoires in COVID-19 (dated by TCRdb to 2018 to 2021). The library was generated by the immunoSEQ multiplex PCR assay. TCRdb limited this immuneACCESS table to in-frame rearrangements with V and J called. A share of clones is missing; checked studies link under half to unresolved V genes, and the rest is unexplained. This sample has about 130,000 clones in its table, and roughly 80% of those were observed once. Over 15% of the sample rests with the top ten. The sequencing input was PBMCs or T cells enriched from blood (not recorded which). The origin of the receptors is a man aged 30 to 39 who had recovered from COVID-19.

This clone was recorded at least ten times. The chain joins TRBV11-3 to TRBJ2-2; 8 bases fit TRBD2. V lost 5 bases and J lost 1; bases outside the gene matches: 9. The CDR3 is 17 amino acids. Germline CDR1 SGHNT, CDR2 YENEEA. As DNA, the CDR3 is TGTGCCAGCAGCCCCGGAACCCTAGCGGGGAACACCGGGGAGCTGTTTTTT. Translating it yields CASSPGTLAGNTGELFF. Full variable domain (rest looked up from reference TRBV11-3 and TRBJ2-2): EAGVVQSPRYKIIEKKQPVAFWCNPISGHNTLYWYLQNLGQGPELLIRYENEEAVDDSQLPKDRFSAERLKGVDSTLKIQPAELGDSAVYLCASSPGTLAGNTGELFFGEGSRLTVL.

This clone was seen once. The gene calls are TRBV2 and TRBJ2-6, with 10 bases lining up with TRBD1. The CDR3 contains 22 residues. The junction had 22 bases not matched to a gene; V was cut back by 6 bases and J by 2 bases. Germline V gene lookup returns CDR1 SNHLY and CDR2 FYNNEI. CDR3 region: CASRTSAVVGTGESPGANVLTF. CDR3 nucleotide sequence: TGTGCCAGCAGGACTAGCGCAGTTGTCGGGACAGGGGAATCGCCTGGGGCCAACGTCCTGACTTTC.

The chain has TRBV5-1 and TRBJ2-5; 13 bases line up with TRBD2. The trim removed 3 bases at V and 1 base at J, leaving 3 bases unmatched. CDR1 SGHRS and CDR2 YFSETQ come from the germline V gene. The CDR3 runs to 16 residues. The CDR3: CASSSGLAGAQETQYF. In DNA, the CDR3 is TGCGCCAGCAGCTCAGGACTAGCGGGGGCCCAAGAGACCCAGTACTTC.

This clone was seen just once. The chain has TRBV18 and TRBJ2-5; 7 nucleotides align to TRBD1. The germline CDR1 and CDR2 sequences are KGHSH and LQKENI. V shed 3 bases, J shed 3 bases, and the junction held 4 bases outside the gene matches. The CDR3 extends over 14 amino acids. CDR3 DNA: TGTGCCAGCTCACCCGTTACAGGGGAAGAGACCCAGTACTTC. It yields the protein CASSPVTGEETQYF.

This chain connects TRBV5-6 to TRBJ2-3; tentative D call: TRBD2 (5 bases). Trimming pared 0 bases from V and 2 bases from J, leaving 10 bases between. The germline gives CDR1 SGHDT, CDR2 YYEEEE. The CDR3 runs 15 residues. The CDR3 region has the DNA TGTGCCAGCAGCTTGGGAGGGCCGTTCACAGATACGCAGTATTTT. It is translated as CASSLGGPFTDTQYF.

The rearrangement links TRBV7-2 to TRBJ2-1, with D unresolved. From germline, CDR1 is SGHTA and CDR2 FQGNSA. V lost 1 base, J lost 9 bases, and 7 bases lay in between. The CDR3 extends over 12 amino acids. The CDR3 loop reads CASSLVASEQFF. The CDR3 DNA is TGTGCCAGCAGCTTAGTGGCAAGTGAGCAGTTCTTC.

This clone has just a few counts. For the CDR3, the DNA is TGTGCCAGCTCACCTGAGGCGAGCACAGATACGCAGTATTTT. This gives the protein CASSPEASTDTQYF. V and J are TRBV18 and TRBJ2-3; D is unresolved. This CDR3 is 14 amino acids long. Germline values: CDR1 KGHSH, CDR2 LQKENI. V was clipped by 3 bases and J by 0 bases, with 7 bases between them.

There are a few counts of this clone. CDR3 protein: CASSQAGAGFVAEAFF. CDR3 DNA sequence: TGCGCCAGCAGCCAAGCAGGGGCAGGGTTTGTCGCTGAAGCTTTCTTT. The V gene is TRBV4-1, the J gene TRBJ1-1, with D perhaps matching TRBD1 (6 bases). The V gene lost 1 base and the J gene lost 6 bases, with 18 bases spanning the gap. Per germline, CDR1 MGHRA and CDR2 YSYEKL. The CDR3 contains 16 residues.

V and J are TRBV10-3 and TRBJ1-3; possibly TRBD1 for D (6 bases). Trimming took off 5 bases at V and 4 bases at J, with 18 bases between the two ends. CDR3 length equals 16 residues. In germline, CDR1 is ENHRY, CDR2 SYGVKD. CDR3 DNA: TGTGCCATCAGTACCGACAGGAGTCCGTCCGGAAACACCATATATTTT. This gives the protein CAISTDRSPSGNTIYF.

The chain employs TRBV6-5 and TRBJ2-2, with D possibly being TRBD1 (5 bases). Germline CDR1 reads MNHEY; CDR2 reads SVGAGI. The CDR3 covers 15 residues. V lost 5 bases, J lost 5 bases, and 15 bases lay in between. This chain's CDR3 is CASSTKRGRTGELFF. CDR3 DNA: TGTGCCAGCAGTACTAAAAGGGGCCGGACCGGGGAGCTGTTTTTT.

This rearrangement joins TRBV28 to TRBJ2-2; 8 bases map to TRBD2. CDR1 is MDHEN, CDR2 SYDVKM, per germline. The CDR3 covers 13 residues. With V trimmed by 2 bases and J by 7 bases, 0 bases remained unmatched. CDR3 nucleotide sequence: TGTGCCAGCAGTTTACGGGGGGGCGGGGAGCTGTTTTTT. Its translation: CASSLRGGGELFF.

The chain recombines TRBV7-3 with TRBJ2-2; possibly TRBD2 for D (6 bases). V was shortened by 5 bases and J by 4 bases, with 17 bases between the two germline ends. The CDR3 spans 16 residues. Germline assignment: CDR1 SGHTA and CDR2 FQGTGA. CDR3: CASSRGGAGTTGELFF. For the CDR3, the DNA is TGTGCCAGCAGCCGCGGCGGGGCAGGAACCACCGGGGAGCTGTTTTTT.

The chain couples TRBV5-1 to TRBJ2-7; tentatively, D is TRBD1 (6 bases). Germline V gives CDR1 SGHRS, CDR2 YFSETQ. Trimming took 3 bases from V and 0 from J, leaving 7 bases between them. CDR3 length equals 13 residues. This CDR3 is CASSWDTSYEQYF. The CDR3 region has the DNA TGCGCCAGCAGCTGGGACACCTCCTACGAGCAGTACTTC.

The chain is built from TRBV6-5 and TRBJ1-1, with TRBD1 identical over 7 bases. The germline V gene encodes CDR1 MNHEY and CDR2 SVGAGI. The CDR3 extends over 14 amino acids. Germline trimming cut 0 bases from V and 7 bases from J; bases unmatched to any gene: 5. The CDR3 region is CASSYSDRVGEAFF. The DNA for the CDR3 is TGTGCCAGCAGTTACTCCGACAGGGTTGGTGAAGCTTTCTTT.

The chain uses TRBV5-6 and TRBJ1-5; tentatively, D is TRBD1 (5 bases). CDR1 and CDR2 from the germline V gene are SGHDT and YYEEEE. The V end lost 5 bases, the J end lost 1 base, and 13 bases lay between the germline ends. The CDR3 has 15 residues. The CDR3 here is CASSQGGVSNQPQHF. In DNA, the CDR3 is TGTGCCAGCAGTCAGGGAGGGGTAAGCAATCAGCCCCAGCATTTT.

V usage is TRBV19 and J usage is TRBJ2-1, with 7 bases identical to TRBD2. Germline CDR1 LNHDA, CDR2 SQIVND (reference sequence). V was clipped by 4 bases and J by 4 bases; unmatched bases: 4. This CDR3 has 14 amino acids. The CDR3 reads CASSKGEGYNEQFF. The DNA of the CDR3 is TGTGCCAGTAGTAAAGGGGAGGGGTACAATGAGCAGTTCTTC. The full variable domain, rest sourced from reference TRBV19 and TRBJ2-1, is DGGITQSPKYLFRKEGQNVTLSCEQNLNHDAMYWYRQDPGQGLRLIYYSQIVNDFQKGDIAEGYSVSREKKESFPLTVTSAQKNPTAFYLCASSKGEGYNEQFFGPGTRLTVL.

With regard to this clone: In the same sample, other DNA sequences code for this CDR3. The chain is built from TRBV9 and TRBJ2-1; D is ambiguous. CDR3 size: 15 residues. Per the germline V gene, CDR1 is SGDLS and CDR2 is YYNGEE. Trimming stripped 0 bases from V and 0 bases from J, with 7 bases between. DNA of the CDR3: TGTGCCAGCAGCGTAGACTCTGGCTCCTACAATGAGCAGTTCTTC. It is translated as CASSVDSGSYNEQFF.